The 3 T cell receptor beta chains given below trace back to one sample, sequenced in a study of T cell repertoires in cytomegalovirus infection. TCRdb passed the reads through MiXCR, listing each CDR3 protein once. The table lists around 260,000 distinct CDR3 sequences, roughly 25% of them singletons, with approximately 15% in the top ten. The specimen sequenced was PBMCs. The origin of the receptors is a human donor in good health (CMV status not recorded). Some clones in this sample may be carry-over from other donors' samples.

This clonotype was observed a few times. The chain recombines TRBV2 with TRBJ2-1; D is perhaps TRBD1 or TRBD2 (5 bases each). This CDR3 has 16 residues. Trimming left V 5 bases short and J 0 bases short, with 14 bases between. Germline CDR1 and CDR2: SNHLY and FYNNEI. The CDR3 nucleotides read TGTGCCAGCAGTCCCCGGGACCTTCCCTCCTACAATGAGCAGTTCTTC. This sequence encodes CASSPRDLPSYNEQFF.

This clonotype was seen a single time. The chain employs TRBV5-6 and TRBJ2-1, with a weak D call TRBD2 (6 bases). Germline values: CDR1 SGHDT, CDR2 YYEEEE. Trimming removed 4 bases from V and 9 bases from J, with 20 bases in between. This CDR3 has 15 residues. The CDR3 is CASSPRGLTGGEQFF. CDR3 nucleotides: TGTGCCAGCAGCCCCCGGGGACTTACTGGGGGTGAGCAGTTCTTC.

The gene calls are TRBV24-1 and TRBJ2-1, with D perhaps assigned TRBD1 or TRBD2 (5 bases each). The CDR3 sequence is 16 residues long. V gave up 7 bases and J gave up 8 bases, with 23 bases separating them. CDR1 and CDR2 from the germline V gene are KGHDR and SFDVKD. The CDR3, as DNA: TGTGCCACCAGCCCGCCCCTCTCGCAGGGAGTCCATGAGCAGTTCTTC. Translation: CATSPPLSQGVHEQFF.